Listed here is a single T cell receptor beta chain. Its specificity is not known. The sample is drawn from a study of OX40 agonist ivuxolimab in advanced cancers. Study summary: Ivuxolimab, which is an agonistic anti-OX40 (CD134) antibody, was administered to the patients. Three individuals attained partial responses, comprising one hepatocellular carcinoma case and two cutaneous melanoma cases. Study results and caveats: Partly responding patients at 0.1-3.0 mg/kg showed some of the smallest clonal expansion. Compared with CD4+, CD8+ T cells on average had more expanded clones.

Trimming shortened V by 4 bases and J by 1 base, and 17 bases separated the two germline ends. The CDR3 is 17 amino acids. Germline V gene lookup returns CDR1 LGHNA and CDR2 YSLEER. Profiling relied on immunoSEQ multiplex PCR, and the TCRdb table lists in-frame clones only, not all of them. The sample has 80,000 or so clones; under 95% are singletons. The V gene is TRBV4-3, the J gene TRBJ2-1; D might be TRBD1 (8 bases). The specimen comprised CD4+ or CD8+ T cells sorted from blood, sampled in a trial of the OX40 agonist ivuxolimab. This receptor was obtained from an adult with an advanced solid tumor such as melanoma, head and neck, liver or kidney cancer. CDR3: CASSPGQGGRSYNEQFF. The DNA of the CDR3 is TGCGCCAGCAGCCCAGGACAGGGAGGGAGGTCCTACAATGAGCAGTTCTTC.